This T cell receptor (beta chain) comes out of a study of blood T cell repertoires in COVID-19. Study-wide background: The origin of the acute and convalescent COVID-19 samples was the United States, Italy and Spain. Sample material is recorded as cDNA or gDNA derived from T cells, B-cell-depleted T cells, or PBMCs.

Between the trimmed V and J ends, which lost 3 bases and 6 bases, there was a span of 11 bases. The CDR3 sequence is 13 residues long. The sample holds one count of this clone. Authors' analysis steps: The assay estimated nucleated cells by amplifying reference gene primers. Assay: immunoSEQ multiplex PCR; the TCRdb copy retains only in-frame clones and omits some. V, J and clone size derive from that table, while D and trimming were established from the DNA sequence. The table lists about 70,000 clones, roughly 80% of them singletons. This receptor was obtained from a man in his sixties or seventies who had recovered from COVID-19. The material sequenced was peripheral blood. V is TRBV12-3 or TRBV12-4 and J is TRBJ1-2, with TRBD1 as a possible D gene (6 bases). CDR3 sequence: CASSLAGGDGYTF. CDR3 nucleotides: TGTGCCAGCAGTTTGGCGGGGGGCGATGGCTACACCTTC.